A selection of T cell receptor beta chains follows, all from one sample in a study of control samples from healthy donors and cancer patients. Profiling relied on immunoSEQ multiplex PCR, and the TCRdb table lists in-frame clones only, not all of them. Counted here are roughly 450,000 clones, 80% to 95% occurring once; the ten biggest clones make up 5.5% to 8%. The source material was PBMCs. The receptors stem from a man aged 35 to 55 with head and neck cancer. CDR3s include the opening cysteine and the closing phenylalanine or tryptophan. D genes are given only for firm matches. Some rows have no size entry. The others give once, few or many, or a class for an expanded clone.

V gene: TRBV5-1; J gene: TRBJ2-2; D gene: .; CDR3 length: 16; clone size: .; CDR3 DNA: TGCGCCAGCAGCTTGTCGGGGATCCCGAACACCGGGGAGCTGTTTTTT; CDR3 protein: CASSLSGIPNTGELFF
V gene: TRBV19; J gene: TRBJ2-2; D gene: .; CDR3 length: 14; clone size: .; CDR3 DNA: TGTGCCAGTAGTACAGGAGTGAACACCGGGGAGCTGTTTTTT; CDR3 protein: CASSTGVNTGELFF
V gene: TRBV20-1; J gene: TRBJ2-1; D gene: .; CDR3 length: 11; clone size: .; CDR3 DNA: TGCAGTGGTGACTTGAAGTATGAGCAGTTCTTC; CDR3 protein: CSGDLKYEQFF
V gene: TRBV19; J gene: TRBJ2-2; D gene: .; CDR3 length: 14; clone size: .; CDR3 DNA: TGTGCCAGTAGTATAGGGACGAGTTCCGGGGAGCTGTTTTTT; CDR3 protein: CASSIGTSSGELFF
V gene: TRBV12-3/TRBV12-4; J gene: TRBJ1-1; D gene: .; CDR3 length: 12; clone size: .; CDR3 DNA: TGTGCCAGCAGTTTAGGGTGGGGCGATTCTTTCTTT; CDR3 protein: CASSLGWGDSFF
V gene: TRBV12-3/TRBV12-4; J gene: TRBJ1-1; D gene: .; CDR3 length: 12; clone size: .; CDR3 DNA: TGTGCCAGCAGTCCGGGTCGCGGGGAAGCTTTCTTT; CDR3 protein: CASSPGRGEAFF
V gene: TRBV5-1; J gene: TRBJ2-5; D gene: .; CDR3 length: 16; clone size: .; CDR3 DNA: TGCGCCAGCAGCAACCAGGGAGGCGGGTGGCAAGAGACCCAGTACTTC; CDR3 protein: CASSNQGGGWQETQYF
V gene: TRBV7-2; J gene: TRBJ1-2; D gene: .; CDR3 length: 16; clone size: few; CDR3 DNA: TGTGCCAGCAGCTCCGCGATTGGGACATCTAACTATGGCTACACCTTC; CDR3 protein: CASSSAIGTSNYGYTF
V gene: TRBV6-2/TRBV6-3; J gene: TRBJ2-3; D gene: .; CDR3 length: 15; clone size: .; CDR3 DNA: TGTGCCAGCAGTTACCCCCAGCCTAGCACAGATACGCAGTATTTT; CDR3 protein: CASSYPQPSTDTQYF
V gene: TRBV5-6; J gene: TRBJ1-2; D gene: .; CDR3 length: 15; clone size: .; CDR3 DNA: TGTGCCAGCAGCTGGGAACGGAGTACGGGCTATGGCTACACCTTC; CDR3 protein: CASSWERSTGYGYTF
V gene: TRBV5-5; J gene: TRBJ2-5; D gene: .; CDR3 length: 14; clone size: .; CDR3 DNA: TGTGCCAGCAGCACCCGAGGAGGGGAGGAGACCCAGTACTTC; CDR3 protein: CASSTRGGEETQYF
V gene: TRBV5-8; J gene: TRBJ1-1; D gene: .; CDR3 length: 12; clone size: .; CDR3 DNA: TGTGCCAGCAGCTTGGTGGCCACTGAAGCTTTCTTT; CDR3 protein: CASSLVATEAFF
V gene: TRBV30; J gene: TRBJ2-3; D gene: .; CDR3 length: 16; clone size: .; CDR3 DNA: TGTGCCTGGAGTGATCCCGACAGTTGGCGCACAGATACGCAGTATTTT; CDR3 protein: CAWSDPDSWRTDTQYF
V gene: TRBV24-1; J gene: TRBJ2-5; D gene: TRBD2; CDR3 length: 20; clone size: .; CDR3 DNA: TGTGCCACCAGTACTAGATATGGGGGGGATAGCGCCGGGCCTCGGGAGACCCAGTACTTC; CDR3 protein: CATSTRYGGDSAGPRETQYF
V gene: TRBV7-9; J gene: TRBJ2-3; D gene: TRBD1; CDR3 length: 16; clone size: few; CDR3 DNA: TGTGCCAGCACCCCGCCCGGACAGGGAAGAGGAGATACGCAGTATTTT; CDR3 protein: CASTPPGQGRGDTQYF
V gene: TRBV19; J gene: TRBJ2-7; D gene: .; CDR3 length: 13; clone size: .; CDR3 DNA: TGTGCCAGTAGTATTTCAGGGTCGGGAGAGCAGTACTTC; CDR3 protein: CASSISGSGEQYF
V gene: TRBV6-5; J gene: TRBJ2-3; D gene: .; CDR3 length: 14; clone size: .; CDR3 DNA: TGTGCCAGCAGTTACTCGGGGGAGGCAGATACGCAGTATTTT; CDR3 protein: CASSYSGEADTQYF
V gene: TRBV24-1; J gene: TRBJ2-5; D gene: .; CDR3 length: 17; clone size: .; CDR3 DNA: TGTGCCACCAGTGATTCCAGACTAGCGACAGGGAAAGAGACCCAGTACTTC; CDR3 protein: CATSDSRLATGKETQYF
V gene: TRBV19; J gene: TRBJ1-1; D gene: .; CDR3 length: 13; clone size: .; CDR3 DNA: TGTGCCAGTGGATCCCAGATGAACACTGAAGCTTTCTTT; CDR3 protein: CASGSQMNTEAFF
V gene: TRBV19; J gene: TRBJ1-4; D gene: .; CDR3 length: 14; clone size: .; CDR3 DNA: TGTGCCAGTAGTATGTGGCAGGGGAATGAAAAACTGTTTTTT; CDR3 protein: CASSMWQGNEKLFF
V gene: TRBV28; J gene: TRBJ1-5; D gene: .; CDR3 length: 13; clone size: .; CDR3 DNA: TGTGCCAGCATCGGGGTTGGGAGGCAGCCCCAGCATTTT; CDR3 protein: CASIGVGRQPQHF
V gene: TRBV7-3; J gene: TRBJ2-7; D gene: .; CDR3 length: 13; clone size: once; CDR3 DNA: TGTGCCAGCAGCTTGGGCCCTGCCCGCGAGCAGTACTTC; CDR3 protein: CASSLGPAREQYF
V gene: TRBV2; J gene: TRBJ2-3; D gene: TRBD1; CDR3 length: 15; clone size: .; CDR3 DNA: TGTGCCAGCAGTGCGGGACAGGGTCGTTTAGATACGCAGTATTTT; CDR3 protein: CASSAGQGRLDTQYF
V gene: TRBV7-9; J gene: TRBJ2-5; D gene: TRBD2; CDR3 length: 16; clone size: .; CDR3 DNA: TGTGCCAGCAGCTCCTTGATAGCGGGGGGGGCAGAGACCCAGTACTTC; CDR3 protein: CASSSLIAGGAETQYF
V gene: TRBV27; J gene: TRBJ2-7; D gene: .; CDR3 length: 14; clone size: .; CDR3 DNA: TGTGCCAGCAGGCCGCAGGGTAAAGGGGGCGAGCAGTACTTC; CDR3 protein: CASRPQGKGGEQYF
V gene: TRBV28; J gene: TRBJ1-3; D gene: .; CDR3 length: 13; clone size: .; CDR3 DNA: TGTGCCAGCGGCCCAGGGTGGGGAAACACCATATATTTT; CDR3 protein: CASGPGWGNTIYF
V gene: TRBV6-5; J gene: TRBJ1-2; D gene: TRBD1; CDR3 length: 15; clone size: .; CDR3 DNA: TGTGCCAGCAGTCCCCGGGACAGGGGGCGCTCTGGCTACACCTTC; CDR3 protein: CASSPRDRGRSGYTF
V gene: TRBV6-1; J gene: TRBJ2-7; D gene: .; CDR3 length: 16; clone size: .; CDR3 DNA: TGTGCCAGCAGTGAACACCCCCAAGATTCATGGGGGGAGCAGTACTTC; CDR3 protein: CASSEHPQDSWGEQYF
V gene: TRBV18; J gene: TRBJ1-6; D gene: TRBD1; CDR3 length: 14; clone size: once; CDR3 DNA: TGTGCCAGCTCAGCCGGACAGGGCAATTCACCCCTCCACTTT; CDR3 protein: CASSAGQGNSPLHF
V gene: TRBV9; J gene: TRBJ2-7; D gene: .; CDR3 length: 15; clone size: .; CDR3 DNA: TGTGCCAGCAGCCCTGCCGGGGCAGGGCCCTACGAGCAGTACTTC; CDR3 protein: CASSPAGAGPYEQYF
V gene: TRBV11-2; J gene: TRBJ2-1; D gene: TRBD1; CDR3 length: 16; clone size: .; CDR3 DNA: TGTGCCAGCAACCTTCAGCCGGGACAGGCATACAATGAGCAGTTCTTC; CDR3 protein: CASNLQPGQAYNEQFF
V gene: TRBV2; J gene: TRBJ2-2; D gene: .; CDR3 length: 14; clone size: .; CDR3 DNA: TGTGCCAGCAGCCGGACTACGAGCACCGGGGAGCTGTTTTTT; CDR3 protein: CASSRTTSTGELFF
V gene: TRBV12-3/TRBV12-4; J gene: TRBJ1-1; D gene: .; CDR3 length: 13; clone size: .; CDR3 DNA: TGTGCCAGCAGTTTTGGCGCGGGATTAGAAGCTTTCTTT; CDR3 protein: CASSFGAGLEAFF
V gene: TRBV6-5; J gene: TRBJ1-1; D gene: .; CDR3 length: 13; clone size: .; CDR3 DNA: TGTGCCAGCAGTTATCGACAGAACACTGAAGCTTTCTTT; CDR3 protein: CASSYRQNTEAFF
V gene: TRBV2; J gene: TRBJ2-1; D gene: .; CDR3 length: 15; clone size: .; CDR3 DNA: TGTGCCAGCAGTGAATCCCGGACCTCCTACAATGAGCAGTTCTTC; CDR3 protein: CASSESRTSYNEQFF
V gene: TRBV7-9; J gene: TRBJ2-7; D gene: TRBD2; CDR3 length: 18; clone size: .; CDR3 DNA: TGTGCCAGCAGTCACCGGACTAGCGGGCCTCCAGGGGACTACGAGCAGTACTTC; CDR3 protein: CASSHRTSGPPGDYEQYF
V gene: TRBV7-3; J gene: TRBJ2-3; D gene: .; CDR3 length: 13; clone size: .; CDR3 DNA: TGTGCCAGCAGCTTAAAGGTCACAGATACGCAGTATTTT; CDR3 protein: CASSLKVTDTQYF
V gene: TRBV5-1; J gene: TRBJ2-2; D gene: TRBD1; CDR3 length: 15; clone size: .; CDR3 DNA: TGCGCCAGCAGCTTGGTACAGGGGGCGTCCGGGGAGCTGTTTTTT; CDR3 protein: CASSLVQGASGELFF
V gene: TRBV6-6; J gene: TRBJ2-7; D gene: TRBD1; CDR3 length: 13; clone size: .; CDR3 DNA: TGTGCCAGCAGCAGGGACAGGGTTGGCGAGCAGTACTTC; CDR3 protein: CASSRDRVGEQYF
V gene: TRBV7-9; J gene: TRBJ2-7; D gene: .; CDR3 length: 16; clone size: .; CDR3 DNA: TGTGCCAGCAGCTTAGACGGTTTCGACGGTCCCTACGAGCAGTACTTC; CDR3 protein: CASSLDGFDGPYEQYF
V gene: TRBV11-3; J gene: TRBJ2-2; D gene: .; CDR3 length: 13; clone size: .; CDR3 DNA: TGTGCCAGCAGCTTAGGTCCAAATTCGGAGCTGTTTTTT; CDR3 protein: CASSLGPNSELFF
V gene: TRBV5-1; J gene: TRBJ2-3; D gene: TRBD1; CDR3 length: 16; clone size: .; CDR3 DNA: TGCGCCAGCAGCTTGGACACAGGGGGCGCCCCAGATACGCAGTATTTT; CDR3 protein: CASSLDTGGAPDTQYF
V gene: TRBV11-2; J gene: TRBJ2-5; D gene: TRBD2; CDR3 length: 17; clone size: .; CDR3 DNA: TGTGCCAGCAGCTTAGCAAGACTTGCGGGGGGGCGGGAGACCCAGTACTTC; CDR3 protein: CASSLARLAGGRETQYF
V gene: TRBV4-3; J gene: TRBJ2-5; D gene: .; CDR3 length: 15; clone size: .; CDR3 DNA: TGCGCCAGCAGCCCCAGTTCGGGGTCCGGTGAGACCCAGTACTTC; CDR3 protein: CASSPSSGSGETQYF
V gene: TRBV7-9; J gene: TRBJ1-1; D gene: .; CDR3 length: 14; clone size: once; CDR3 DNA: TGTGCCAGCAGCCTCACAGGGTTCGGCACTGAAGCTTTCTTT; CDR3 protein: CASSLTGFGTEAFF
V gene: TRBV9; J gene: TRBJ2-7; D gene: TRBD1; CDR3 length: 16; clone size: .; CDR3 DNA: TGTGCCAGCAGCCCCCCCGGGACAGGAGGACCCTACGAGCAGTACTTC; CDR3 protein: CASSPPGTGGPYEQYF
V gene: TRBV5-4; J gene: TRBJ2-7; D gene: .; CDR3 length: 14; clone size: .; CDR3 DNA: TGTGCCAGCAGCTCGCCGGACGGATCCTACGAGCAGTACTTC; CDR3 protein: CASSSPDGSYEQYF